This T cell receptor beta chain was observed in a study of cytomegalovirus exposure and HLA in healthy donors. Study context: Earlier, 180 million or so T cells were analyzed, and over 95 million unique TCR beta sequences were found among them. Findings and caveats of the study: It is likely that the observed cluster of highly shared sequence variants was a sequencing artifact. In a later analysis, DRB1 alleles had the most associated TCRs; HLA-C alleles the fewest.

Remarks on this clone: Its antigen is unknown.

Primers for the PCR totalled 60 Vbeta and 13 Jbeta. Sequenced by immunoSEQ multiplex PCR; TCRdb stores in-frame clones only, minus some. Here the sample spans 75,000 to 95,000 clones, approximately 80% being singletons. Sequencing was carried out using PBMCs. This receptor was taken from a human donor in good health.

The CDR3 coding sequence is TGCGCCAGCAGCTTGAGTCTTGGAGAAAGCTCCTACGAGCAGTACTTC. Translation: CASSLSLGESSYEQYF. The chain has TRBV5-1 and TRBJ2-7; no clear D. Germline V lookup: CDR1 SGHRS, CDR2 YFSETQ. The ends were cut back, 1 base at V and 0 bases at J, with 14 bases in the middle. The CDR3 sequence is 16 residues long.